The 9 T cell receptor beta chains below were found in one sample sequenced in a study of human T cells and chemical hapten exposure (dated by TCRdb to the early 2020s). Preparation of the library involved 5' RACE. Reads for this sample came from an Illumina MiSeq. The raw public data were reprocessed by TCRdb itself: fastp quality trimming at Q25, MiXCR clonotype calling, in-frame beta chains only. One record per CDR3 amino acid sequence lists the most common genes and DNA. This sample gives about 140,000 distinct CDR3 sequences in total; over 3.5% of them show up just once. The ten largest clonotypes hold over 1.3% of the sample. Unfractionated whole blood was collected in Tempus Blood RNA tubes, and total RNA was extracted from that blood. Receptor source: a female donor in good health.

V gene TRBV6-1 combines with J gene TRBJ2-3; possible D gene TRBD2, 5 bases. Germline V CDR1 and CDR2: MNHNS, SASEGT. The CDR3 has 15 residues. V lost 2 bases and J 1 base, leaving 10 bases between the germline ends. CDR3 DNA sequence: TGTGCCAGCAGTGAATACCAGGACTGCACAGATACGCAGTATTTT. This codes for CASSEYQDCTDTQYF.

This clonotype has only a few counts. The chain carries TRBV20-1 and TRBJ1-1; the D gene is possibly TRBD1 (5 bases). The CDR3 length is 14 residues. Germline V gene data show CDR1 as DFQATT and CDR2 as SNEGSKA (reference sequence). Trimming pared 3 bases from V and 1 base from J, leaving 12 bases between. The DNA for the CDR3 is TGCAGTGCTAGTAGGGCAGGGTGGAACACTGAAGCTTTCTTT. This gives the protein CSASRAGWNTEAFF.

This clonotype occurred many times. The chain couples TRBV20-1 to TRBJ1-2, with D unresolved. From germline, CDR1 is DFQATT and CDR2 SNEGSKA (reference sequence). The CDR3 is 13 residues long. Trimming cost V 5 bases and J 0 bases, with 10 bases left between them. CDR3 region: CSAGPPPNYGYTF. CDR3 bases: TGCAGTGCTGGCCCGCCACCTAACTATGGCTACACCTTC.

In regard to this clonotype: At one end the junction does not follow the germline gene, possibly because of a read error. J is TRBJ1-2 and V is TRBV9; D might be TRBD1 (5 bases). Per germline, CDR1 SGDLS and CDR2 YYNGEE. This CDR3 is 15 amino acids long. The CDR3 nucleotides are TGTGCCAGCAGCGAGTCAACCGGGACGGACTATGGCGACACCTTC. Translating gives CASSESTGTDYGDTF.

The sample holds many counts of this clonotype. This rearrangement joins TRBV7-9 to TRBJ2-5; TRBD2 matches 11 bases. The CDR3 loop spans 17 amino acids. The V segment lost 5 bases and the J segment 2 bases; nucleotides outside the gene matches: 10. Germline V lookup: CDR1 SEHNR, CDR2 FQNEAQ (reference sequence). The CDR3 region has the DNA TGTGCCAGCAGCCCGCCAACTAGCGGGGGACCACAAGAGACCCAGTACTTC. Encoded protein: CASSPPTSGGPQETQYF.

The sample holds a few counts of this clonotype. CDR3 loop: CSAVDRDTEAFF. The CDR3 nucleotides read TGCAGTGCCGTTGACAGGGACACTGAAGCTTTCTTT. This sequence joins TRBV20-1 and TRBJ1-1; TRBD1 agrees at 7 bases. The CDR3 sequence is 12 residues long. With V trimmed by 6 bases and J by 3 bases, 4 bases remained unmatched. Germline V gene sequence: CDR1 DFQATT, CDR2 SNEGSKA (reference sequence).

This clonotype was picked up a small number of times. The chain uses TRBV7-2 and TRBJ2-2; D not certain. Trimming removed 3 bases at V and 1 base at J, with 9 bases between. Germline values: CDR1 SGHTA, CDR2 FQGNSA. CDR3 length equals 15 residues. DNA of the CDR3: TGTGCCAGCAGCTTGGCAGGCAAGAACACCGGGGAGCTGTTTTTT. This encodes CASSLAGKNTGELFF.

This clonotype was counted ten times or more. The chain combines TRBV7-3 with TRBJ2-5; D unresolved. Germline V gives CDR1 SGHTA, CDR2 FQGTGA. Trimming stripped 2 bases from V and 13 bases from J, with 11 bases between. The CDR3 is 11 residues long. Here the CDR3 DNA reads TGTGCCAGCAGCTTAGGTCGGGCTTGGTACTTC. Translating it yields CASSLGRAWYF.

The sample holds many counts of this clonotype. The chain links TRBV5-6 to TRBJ1-2; TRBD1 agrees at 7 bases. With 1 base clipped from V and 5 bases from J, the junction kept 5 bases outside the gene matches. Germline V gene sequence: CDR1 SGHDT, CDR2 YYEEEE. The CDR3 loop spans 14 amino acids. The CDR3 protein is CASSLKGADYGYTF. Here the CDR3 DNA reads TGTGCCAGCAGCTTGAAGGGGGCGGATTATGGCTACACCTTC.